What follows are 16 T cell receptor beta chains derived from one specimen sequenced in a study of cytomegalovirus exposure and HLA in healthy donors. The assay was immunoSEQ multiplex PCR, and TCRdb's table has in-frame clones only and misses some. The table lists 95,000 to 150,000 clones, 89% of them singletons. The sequenced material came from PBMCs. These receptors came from a woman between 18 and 29 years old in good health and CMV-seronegative.

V usage is TRBV30 and J usage is TRBJ2-1; 12 bases are a match to TRBD2. The length of the CDR3 is 16 residues. Germline V gene data show CDR1 as GTSNPN and CDR2 as SVGIG (reference sequence). Trimming cost V 4 bases and J 4 bases; bases outside gene matches: 8. The CDR3 here is CAWMPPGLAGYNEQFF. CDR3 DNA: TGTGCCTGGATGCCCCCAGGACTAGCGGGGTACAATGAGCAGTTCTTC.

J is TRBJ2-7 and V is TRBV4-2; perhaps TRBD2 as D (6 bases). The V gene lost 4 bases and the J gene lost 4 bases, with 17 bases spanning the gap. Looked up from germline, CDR1 is LGHNA and CDR2 is YNFKEQ. CDR3 length equals 15 residues. CDR3 sequence reads: CASSPEVASAYEQYF. The CDR3 coding sequence is TGTGCCAGCAGCCCGGAAGTGGCTAGCGCTTACGAGCAGTACTTC.

This chain joins TRBV5-6 and TRBJ2-7, with D tentatively TRBD1 (6 bases). Germline CDR1 and CDR2: SGHDT and YYEEEE. This CDR3 has 15 residues. Trimming shortened V by 7 bases and J by 0 bases, and 17 bases separated the two germline ends. CDR3 nucleotides: TGTGCCAGCTCCTTGGGACATGGTAGCTCCTACGAGCAGTACTTC. Translated: CASSLGHGSSYEQYF.

The chain couples TRBV27 to TRBJ2-5; TRBD2 aligns across 10 bases. The end of the DNA is better explained by TRBJ2-7, so the J call may be wrong. The CDR3 is made up of 15 amino acids. In germline, CDR1 is MNHEY, CDR2 SMNVEV (reference sequence). DNA of the CDR3: TGTGCCAGCAGTTTAAAAGCGGGAGGGACCTACGAGCAGTACTTC. Encoded protein: CASSLKAGGTYEQYF.

This chain links TRBV4-2 with TRBJ1-5; perhaps TRBD1 as D (6 bases). Between the trimmed V and J ends, which lost 0 bases and 2 bases, there was a span of 14 bases. The CDR3 runs to 17 residues. CDR1 and CDR2 from the germline V gene are LGHNA and YNFKEQ. CDR3 residues: CASSQEAQGSGNQPQHF. The CDR3 nucleotides are TGTGCCAGCAGCCAAGAGGCACAGGGCAGCGGCAATCAGCCCCAGCATTTT.

This clone was recorded once. The V call is TRBV29-1, the J call TRBJ1-1; 8 bases line up with TRBD1. CDR1 SQVTM and CDR2 ANQGSEA come from the germline V gene. There are 15 residues in the CDR3. Losses at the gene ends were 0 bases for V and 10 bases for J; bases not matched to a gene: 13. Here the CDR3 reads CSVEDLGDRGLGAFF. CDR3 DNA sequence: TGCAGCGTTGAAGATCTCGGCGACAGGGGATTGGGAGCTTTCTTT.

The CDR3 loop is CASFEGTGELFF. The CDR3 region has the DNA TGTGCCAGTTTCGAGGGTACCGGGGAGCTGTTTTTT. J is TRBJ2-2 and V is TRBV28; D may be TRBD2 (5 bases). The CDR3 has 12 amino acids. Germline V CDR1 and CDR2: MDHEN, SYDVKM. V lost 9 bases and J 5 bases, leaving 10 bases between the germline ends. The full variable domain, completed using reference TRBV28 and TRBJ2-2, is DVKVTQSSRYLVKRTGEKVFLECVQDMDHENMFWYRQDPGLGLRLIYFSYDVKMKEKGDIPEGYSVSREKKERFSLILESASTNQTSMYLCASFEGTGELFFGEGSRLTVL.

The genes are TRBV6-1 and TRBJ2-5, with TRBD1 matching 8 bases. Trimming at V came to 6 bases and at J to 5 bases, leaving 8 bases not matched to a gene. This CDR3 contains 14 residues. CDR1 is MNHNS, CDR2 SASEGT, per germline. The CDR3 is CASSRTGNDETQYF. The DNA for the CDR3 is TGTGCCAGCAGCCGGACAGGGAATGACGAGACCCAGTACTTC.

The chain links TRBV16 to TRBJ1-1; 10 positions agree with TRBD1. Losses at the gene ends were 6 bases for V and 1 base for J; bases not matched to a gene: 5. CDR3 length equals 15 residues. Germline loops: CDR1 KGHSY, CDR2 FQNENV. CDR3 in amino acids: CASRRQGAGNTEAFF. The CDR3 DNA follows: TGTGCCAGCAGAAGACAGGGGGCAGGGAACACTGAAGCTTTCTTT. Full variable domain (missing parts from reference TRBV16 and TRBJ1-1): GEEVAQTPKHLVRGEGQKAKLYCAPIKGHSYVFWYQQVLKNEFKFLISFQNENVFDETGMPKERFSAKCLPNSPCSLEIQATKLEDSAVYFCASRRQGAGNTEAFFGQGTRLTVV.

V and J are TRBV18 and TRBJ2-1, with 10 bases lining up with TRBD2. CDR1 is KGHSH and CDR2 is LQKENI in the germline V gene. Trimming cost V 6 bases and J 6 bases; bases outside gene matches: 2. This CDR3 is 13 amino acids long. The CDR3 region has the DNA TGTGCCAGCTCGGGGACTAGCGCCAATGAGCAGTTCTTC. This gives the protein CASSGTSANEQFF. The full variable domain, with the rest looked up from reference TRBV18 and TRBJ2-1, is NAGVMQNPRHLVRRRGQEARLRCSPMKGHSHVYWYRQLPEEGLKFMVYLQKENIIDESGMPKERFSAEFPKEGPSILRIQQVVRGDSAAYFCASSGTSANEQFFGPGTRLTVL.

The chain recombines TRBV18 with TRBJ2-7; 11 nucleotides align to TRBD1. CDR1 and CDR2 from the germline V gene are KGHSH and LQKENI. The CDR3 sequence is 14 residues long. V lost 3 bases to trimming and J lost 7 bases; unmatched junction nucleotides: 5. The CDR3, as DNA: TGTGCCAGCTCACCGCGGACAGGGGGCCGGGAGCAGTACTTC. It yields the protein CASSPRTGGREQYF.

A remark on this clone: Other nucleotide sequences in the sample specify the same CDR3. The chain recombines TRBV5-6 with TRBJ2-7; D perhaps matches TRBD1 (6 bases). V was pared by 1 base and J by 5 bases, with 22 bases between. Germline CDR1 SGHDT, CDR2 YYEEEE. The CDR3 has 17 residues. CDR3 in DNA: TGTGCCAGCAGCTTGATATGGAAGGGGGACGCGAAGGACGAGCAGTACTTC. Residues: CASSLIWKGDAKDEQYF.

This chain links TRBV14 with TRBJ2-6; D unresolved. This CDR3 is built from 16 residues. Trimming cost V 0 bases and J 4 bases, with 10 bases left between them. Germline V lookup: CDR1 SGHDN, CDR2 FVKESK. The CDR3 sequence: CASSQEVGAGANVLTF. Written as DNA, the CDR3 is TGTGCCAGCAGCCAAGAAGTCGGAGCCGGGGCCAACGTCCTGACTTTC.

This sequence joins TRBV28 and TRBJ1-1, with 7 bases lining up with TRBD1. The trim removed 6 bases at V and 7 bases at J, leaving 11 bases unmatched. Germline CDR1 MDHEN, CDR2 SYDVKM. The CDR3 length is 14 residues. The CDR3 sequence is CASSWSLPGGEAFF. The CDR3 nucleotides read TGTGCCAGCAGCTGGAGTCTTCCAGGGGGTGAAGCTTTCTTT.

The chain links TRBV28 to TRBJ2-5; D is perhaps TRBD2 (6 bases). The germline V and J ends were trimmed by 5 bases and 4 bases, with 14 bases remaining between them. This CDR3 spans 14 amino acids. Germline CDR1 MDHEN, CDR2 SYDVKM. Written as DNA, the CDR3 is TGTGCCAGCAGTCTCTACTACGGGGGAGAGACCCAGTACTTC. As protein: CASSLYYGGETQYF. The variable domain in full, with the rest retrieved from reference TRBV28 and TRBJ2-5, is DVKVTQSSRYLVKRTGEKVFLECVQDMDHENMFWYRQDPGLGLRLIYFSYDVKMKEKGDIPEGYSVSREKKERFSLILESASTNQTSMYLCASSLYYGGETQYFGPGTRLLVL.

The count of this clone is one. This chain connects TRBV2 to TRBJ2-7; 7 bases align to TRBD2. V dropped 7 bases and J dropped 2; count of bases not matched to a gene: 5. CDR3 length: 13 residues. Germline CDR1 and CDR2: SNHLY and FYNNEI. Here the CDR3 DNA reads TGTGCCAGCAAGCGGACTAGAGCCTACGAGCAGTACTTC. Its translation is CASKRTRAYEQYF.